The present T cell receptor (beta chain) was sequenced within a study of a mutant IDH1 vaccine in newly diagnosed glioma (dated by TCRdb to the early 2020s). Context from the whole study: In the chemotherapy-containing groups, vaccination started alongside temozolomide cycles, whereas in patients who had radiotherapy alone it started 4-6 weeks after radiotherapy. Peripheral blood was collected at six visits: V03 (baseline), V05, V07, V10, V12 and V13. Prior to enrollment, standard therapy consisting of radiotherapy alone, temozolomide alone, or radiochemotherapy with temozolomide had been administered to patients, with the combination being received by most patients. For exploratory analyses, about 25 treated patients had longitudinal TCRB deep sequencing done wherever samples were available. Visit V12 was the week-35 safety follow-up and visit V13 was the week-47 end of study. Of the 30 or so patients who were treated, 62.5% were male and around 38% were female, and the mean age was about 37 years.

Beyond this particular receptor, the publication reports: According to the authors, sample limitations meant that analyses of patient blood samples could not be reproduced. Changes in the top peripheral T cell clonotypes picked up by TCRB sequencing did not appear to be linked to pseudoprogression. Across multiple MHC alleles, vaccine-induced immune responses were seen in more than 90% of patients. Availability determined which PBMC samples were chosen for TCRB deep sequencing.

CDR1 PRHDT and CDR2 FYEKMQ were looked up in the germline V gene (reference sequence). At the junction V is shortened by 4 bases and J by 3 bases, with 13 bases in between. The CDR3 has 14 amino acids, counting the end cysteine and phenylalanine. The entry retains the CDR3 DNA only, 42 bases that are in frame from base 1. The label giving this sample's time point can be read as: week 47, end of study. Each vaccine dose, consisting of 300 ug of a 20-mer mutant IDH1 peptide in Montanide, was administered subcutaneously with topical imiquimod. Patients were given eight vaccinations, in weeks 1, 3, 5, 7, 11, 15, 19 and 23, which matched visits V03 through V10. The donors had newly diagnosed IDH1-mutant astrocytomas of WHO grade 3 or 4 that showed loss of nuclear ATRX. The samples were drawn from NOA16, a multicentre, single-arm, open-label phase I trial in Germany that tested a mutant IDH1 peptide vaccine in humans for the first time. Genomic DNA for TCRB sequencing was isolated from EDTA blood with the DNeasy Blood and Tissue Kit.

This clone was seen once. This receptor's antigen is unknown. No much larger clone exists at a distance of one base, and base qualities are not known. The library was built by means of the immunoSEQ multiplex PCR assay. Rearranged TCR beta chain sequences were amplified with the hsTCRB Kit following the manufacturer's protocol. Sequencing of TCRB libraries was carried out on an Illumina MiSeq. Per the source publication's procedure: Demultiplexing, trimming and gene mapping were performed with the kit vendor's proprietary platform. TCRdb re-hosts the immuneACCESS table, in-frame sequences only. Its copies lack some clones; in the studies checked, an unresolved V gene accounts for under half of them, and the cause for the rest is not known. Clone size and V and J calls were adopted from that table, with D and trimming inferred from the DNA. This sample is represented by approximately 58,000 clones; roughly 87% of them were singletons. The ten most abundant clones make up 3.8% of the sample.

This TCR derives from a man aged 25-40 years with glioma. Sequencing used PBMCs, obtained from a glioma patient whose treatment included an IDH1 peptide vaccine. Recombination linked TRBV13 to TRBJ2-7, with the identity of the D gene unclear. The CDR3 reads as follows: CASSSTFRLYEQYF. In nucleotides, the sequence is TGTGCCAGCAGCTCCACATTTCGTCTCTACGAGCAGTACTTC.